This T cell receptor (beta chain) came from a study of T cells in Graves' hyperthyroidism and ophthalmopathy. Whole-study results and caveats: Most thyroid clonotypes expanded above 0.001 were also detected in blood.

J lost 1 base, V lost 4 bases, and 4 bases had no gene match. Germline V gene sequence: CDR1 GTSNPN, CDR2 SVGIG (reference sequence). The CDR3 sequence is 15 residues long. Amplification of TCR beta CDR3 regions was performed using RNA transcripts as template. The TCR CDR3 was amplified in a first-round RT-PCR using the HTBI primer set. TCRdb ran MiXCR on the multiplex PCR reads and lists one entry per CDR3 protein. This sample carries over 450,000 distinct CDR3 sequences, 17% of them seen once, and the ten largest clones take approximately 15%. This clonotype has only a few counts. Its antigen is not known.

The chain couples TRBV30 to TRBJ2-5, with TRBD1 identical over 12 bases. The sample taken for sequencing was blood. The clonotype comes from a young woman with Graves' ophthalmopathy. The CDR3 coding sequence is TGTGCCTGGACCCAGGGACAGGGGGCCCAAGAGACCCAGTACTTC. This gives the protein CAWTQGQGAQETQYF.